Listed below are T cell receptor beta chains from one sample, sequenced in a study of cytomegalovirus exposure and HLA in healthy donors. Profiling relied on immunoSEQ multiplex PCR, and the TCRdb table lists in-frame clones only, not all of them. The data show about 190,000 clones, almost 80% seen once. Sequenced: PBMCs. The receptors were sampled from a young woman in good health and CMV-seronegative. Both conserved end residues are part of each CDR3. Each record gives: D gene, J gene, CDR3 length, V gene, clone size, CDR3 protein, CDR3 DNA. D genes are given only for firm matches. Expanded clones get a size class; other rows say once, few or many, or leave the size out.

D gene: NA
J gene: TRBJ2-2
CDR3 length: 16
V gene: TRBV9
clone size: NA
CDR3 protein: CASSVQQGDNTGELFF
CDR3 DNA: TGTGCCAGCAGCGTCCAACAGGGAGACAACACCGGGGAGCTGTTTTTT

D gene: TRBD1
J gene: TRBJ2-7
CDR3 length: 14
V gene: TRBV5-1
clone size: NA
CDR3 protein: CASSREGQGIEQYF
CDR3 DNA: TGCGCCAGCAGCAGAGAGGGACAGGGAATCGAGCAGTACTTC

D gene: NA
J gene: TRBJ2-7
CDR3 length: 14
V gene: TRBV5-1
clone size: few
CDR3 protein: CASSPWDTLYEQYF
CDR3 DNA: TGCGCCAGCAGCCCCTGGGACACCCTCTACGAGCAGTACTTC

D gene: TRBD1
J gene: TRBJ1-2
CDR3 length: 14
V gene: TRBV6-5
clone size: NA
CDR3 protein: CASSRTGVNYGYTF
CDR3 DNA: TGTGCCAGCAGTCGTACAGGGGTTAACTATGGCTACACCTTC

D gene: NA
J gene: TRBJ2-3
CDR3 length: 14
V gene: TRBV7-2
clone size: NA
CDR3 protein: CASSLVASTDTQYF
CDR3 DNA: TGTGCCAGCAGCTTAGTAGCTTCCACAGATACGCAGTATTTT

D gene: TRBD2
J gene: TRBJ2-7
CDR3 length: 15
V gene: TRBV5-6
clone size: NA
CDR3 protein: CASSLATSGPYEQYF
CDR3 DNA: TGTGCCAGCAGCTTGGCGACTAGCGGCCCCTACGAGCAGTACTTC

D gene: TRBD2
J gene: TRBJ2-7
CDR3 length: 13
V gene: TRBV19
clone size: NA
CDR3 protein: CASSNGGSYEQYF
CDR3 DNA: TGTGCCAGTAGTAACGGGGGGTCCTACGAGCAGTACTTC

D gene: TRBD1
J gene: TRBJ2-7
CDR3 length: 16
V gene: TRBV27
clone size: NA
CDR3 protein: CASSEGTGGSPYEQYF
CDR3 DNA: TGTGCCAGCAGTGAAGGGACAGGGGGTTCCCCCTACGAGCAGTACTTC

D gene: TRBD1
J gene: TRBJ2-2
CDR3 length: 15
V gene: TRBV7-6
clone size: once
CDR3 protein: CASSQDRGYTGELFF
CDR3 DNA: TGTGCCAGCAGCCAGGACAGGGGCTATACCGGGGAGCTGTTTTTT

D gene: NA
J gene: TRBJ2-1
CDR3 length: 13
V gene: TRBV6-6
clone size: NA
CDR3 protein: CASLRGGSNEQFF
CDR3 DNA: TGTGCCAGCTTGAGGGGGGGGAGTAATGAGCAGTTCTTC

D gene: NA
J gene: TRBJ1-2
CDR3 length: 14
V gene: TRBV4-1
clone size: few
CDR3 protein: CASSQNREGYGYTF
CDR3 DNA: TGCGCCAGCAGCCAAAACAGGGAAGGATATGGCTACACCTTC

D gene: TRBD1
J gene: TRBJ1-1
CDR3 length: 17
V gene: TRBV4-2
clone size: NA
CDR3 protein: CASSQVGQGAGNTEAFF
CDR3 DNA: TGTGCCAGCAGCCAAGTGGGGCAGGGGGCTGGGAACACTGAAGCTTTCTTT

D gene: TRBD2
J gene: TRBJ2-1
CDR3 length: 15
V gene: TRBV2
clone size: NA
CDR3 protein: CASRRGGNPYNEQFF
CDR3 DNA: TGTGCCAGCAGACGCGGGGGGAACCCCTACAATGAGCAGTTCTTC

D gene: NA
J gene: TRBJ2-2
CDR3 length: 14
V gene: TRBV6-9
clone size: NA
CDR3 protein: CASSFRGNTGELFF
CDR3 DNA: TGTGCCAGCAGTTTCAGGGGGAACACCGGGGAGCTGTTTTTT

D gene: NA
J gene: TRBJ1-2
CDR3 length: 11
V gene: TRBV6-6
clone size: NA
CDR3 protein: CATLGGNGYTF
CDR3 DNA: TGTGCCACCCTGGGCGGGAATGGCTACACCTTC

D gene: TRBD2
J gene: TRBJ2-7
CDR3 length: 17
V gene: TRBV28
clone size: NA
CDR3 protein: CARESLSGGAISYEQYF
CDR3 DNA: TGTGCCAGAGAAAGCCTTAGCGGGGGGGCGATCTCCTACGAGCAGTACTTC

D gene: NA
J gene: TRBJ2-1
CDR3 length: 13
V gene: TRBV30
clone size: NA
CDR3 protein: CAWSPDRDNEQFF
CDR3 DNA: TGTGCCTGGAGTCCGGACAGAGACAATGAGCAGTTCTTC

D gene: TRBD2
J gene: TRBJ2-7
CDR3 length: 13
V gene: TRBV4-3
clone size: NA
CDR3 protein: CASSQAAGGEQYF
CDR3 DNA: TGCGCCAGCAGCCAAGCAGCGGGGGGCGAGCAGTACTTC

D gene: TRBD1
J gene: TRBJ2-7
CDR3 length: 15
V gene: TRBV11-2
clone size: NA
CDR3 protein: CASSPRGTGGYEQYF
CDR3 DNA: TGTGCCAGCAGCCCACGTGGGACAGGGGGCTACGAGCAGTACTTC

D gene: NA
J gene: TRBJ1-2
CDR3 length: 13
V gene: TRBV28
clone size: NA
CDR3 protein: CASSLFPDYGYTF
CDR3 DNA: TGTGCCAGCAGTTTATTTCCGGACTATGGCTACACCTTC

D gene: TRBD1
J gene: TRBJ1-1
CDR3 length: 17
V gene: TRBV12-5
clone size: once
CDR3 protein: CASGLSGTGGTNTEAFF
CDR3 DNA: TGTGCTAGTGGTTTGTCGGGGACAGGCGGCACGAACACTGAAGCTTTCTTT

D gene: NA
J gene: TRBJ2-3
CDR3 length: 16
V gene: TRBV4-2
clone size: NA
CDR3 protein: CASSQLVGSGTDTQYF
CDR3 DNA: TGTGCCAGCAGCCAACTGGTCGGGAGTGGTACAGATACGCAGTATTTT

D gene: TRBD1
J gene: TRBJ1-6
CDR3 length: 16
V gene: TRBV5-8
clone size: NA
CDR3 protein: CASRRSRDSYNSPLHF
CDR3 DNA: TGTGCCAGCAGAAGATCCCGGGACAGTTATAATTCACCCCTCCACTTT

D gene: TRBD2
J gene: TRBJ2-1
CDR3 length: 16
V gene: TRBV5-1
clone size: few
CDR3 protein: CASSPSGTTSYNEQFF
CDR3 DNA: TGCGCCAGCAGCCCCTCCGGGACTACATCCTACAATGAGCAGTTCTTC

D gene: NA
J gene: TRBJ1-4
CDR3 length: 16
V gene: TRBV2
clone size: once
CDR3 protein: CASSVRAPATNEKLFF
CDR3 DNA: TGTGCCAGCAGTGTGAGGGCCCCGGCAACTAATGAAAAACTGTTTTTT

D gene: TRBD1
J gene: TRBJ1-1
CDR3 length: 19
V gene: TRBV15
clone size: NA
CDR3 protein: CATSSHPGQGAHRGTEAFF
CDR3 DNA: TGTGCCACCAGCAGTCACCCGGGACAGGGGGCGCACAGGGGCACTGAAGCTTTCTTT

D gene: NA
J gene: TRBJ1-2
CDR3 length: 16
V gene: TRBV5-6
clone size: NA
CDR3 protein: CASSFYPDTGNYGYTF
CDR3 DNA: TGTGCCAGCAGCTTCTATCCGGACACCGGCAACTATGGCTACACCTTC

D gene: TRBD1
J gene: TRBJ1-2
CDR3 length: 13
V gene: TRBV5-1
clone size: few
CDR3 protein: CASSSDRGHGYTF
CDR3 DNA: TGCGCCAGCAGCTCTGACAGGGGGCATGGCTACACCTTC

D gene: NA
J gene: TRBJ1-5
CDR3 length: 15
V gene: TRBV19
clone size: NA
CDR3 protein: CASSIAAVSNQPQHF
CDR3 DNA: TGTGCCAGTAGTATAGCGGCGGTAAGCAATCAGCCCCAGCATTTT

D gene: TRBD1
J gene: TRBJ2-1
CDR3 length: 15
V gene: TRBV5-1
clone size: few
CDR3 protein: CASSPGTGSYNEQFF
CDR3 DNA: TGCGCCAGCAGCCCCGGGACAGGTTCCTACAATGAGCAGTTCTTC

D gene: TRBD1
J gene: TRBJ2-5
CDR3 length: 16
V gene: TRBV5-6
clone size: NA
CDR3 protein: CASSSPGQSPSETQYF
CDR3 DNA: TGTGCCAGCAGCTCGCCGGGACAGTCACCTTCAGAGACCCAGTACTTC